These 29 T cell receptor beta chains came from one sample sequenced in a study of cytotoxic CD8 clonotypes in ibrutinib-treated CLL. The table came from immunoSEQ multiplex PCR; TCRdb's copy has only in-frame clones and leaves some out. The sample has over 250,000 clones, roughly three quarters seen once; the top ten hold roughly 6%. This material consisted of PBMCs, taken at disease progression, from a patient treated with ibrutinib. The receptors derive from a human donor with chronic lymphocytic leukemia.

The chain carries TRBV7-8 and TRBJ1-2; D is unclear. This CDR3 region has 16 residues. V lost 0 bases, J lost 2 bases, and 13 bases lay in between. Looked up from germline, CDR1 is SGHVS and CDR2 is FQNEAQ. The CDR3 sequence is CASSLARFQANYGYTF. The DNA of the CDR3 is TGTGCCAGCAGCTTAGCGCGGTTCCAGGCCAACTATGGCTACACCTTC.

This clone was counted between two and nine times. V and J are TRBV10-1 and TRBJ1-1; perhaps TRBD1 as D (5 bases). The length of the CDR3 is 11 residues. Germline CDR1 WNHNN, CDR2 SYGVQD (reference sequence). V was shortened by 3 bases and J by 8 bases, with 7 bases between the two germline ends. The CDR3: CASSERGEAFF. CDR3 bases: TGCGCCAGCAGTGAAAGGGGAGAAGCTTTCTTT.

The rearrangement joins TRBV2 to TRBJ2-1; D is unresolved. The V gene's germline CDR1 is SNHLY and CDR2 FYNNEI. V dropped 7 bases and J dropped 6 bases, with 7 bases sitting between them. The CDR3 consists of 11 residues. CDR3 sequence (DNA): TGTGCCAGCATAATACGCAATGAGCAGTTCTTC. Encoded protein: CASIIRNEQFF.

This sequence joins TRBV29-1 and TRBJ1-1; TRBD1 might be the D (5 bases). Germline CDR1 is SQVTM and CDR2 is ANQGSEA. Trimming removed 6 bases from V and 0 bases from J, with 11 bases in between. The CDR3 extends over 13 amino acids. This chain's CDR3 is CSVSGRLNTEAFF. The CDR3 DNA reads as TGCAGCGTGTCGGGACGACTGAACACTGAAGCTTTCTTT.

This chain uses TRBV7-2 with TRBJ1-2; TRBD1 might be the D (6 bases). The V end was cut by 0 bases, the J end by 6 bases, with 14 bases between. The CDR3 contains 15 residues. CDR1 SGHTA and CDR2 FQGNSA come from the germline V gene. As DNA, the CDR3 is TGTGCCAGCAGCTTAGCAGAGGTCGGGGGGCATGGCTACACCTTC. Residues: CASSLAEVGGHGYTF.

The chain joins TRBV28 to TRBJ2-7, with D perhaps TRBD1 (5 bases). Germline V lookup: CDR1 MDHEN, CDR2 SYDVKM. The germline V and J ends were trimmed by 6 bases and 3 bases, with 15 bases remaining between them. CDR3 length: 14 amino acids. CDR3 nucleotides: TGTGCCAGCAGCCGCGTCTGGACAAGCTACGAGCAGTACTTC. This translates into CASSRVWTSYEQYF.

This chain uses TRBV4-1 with TRBJ2-7, with D unresolved. The length of the CDR3 is 15 residues. In germline, CDR1 is MGHRA, CDR2 YSYEKL. Trimming left V 4 bases short and J 4 bases short, with 17 bases between. The CDR3 is CASSLMFLQTYEQYF. Written as DNA, the CDR3 is TGCGCCAGCAGCCTTATGTTCTTGCAGACTTACGAGCAGTACTTC.

V is TRBV27 and J is TRBJ2-7; the match to TRBD2 covers 8 bases. Per the germline V gene, CDR1 is MNHEY and CDR2 is SMNVEV (reference sequence). The CDR3 has 14 residues. The V segment lost 8 bases and the J segment 3 bases; nucleotides outside the gene matches: 9. CDR3 protein: CASGGTSLFYEQYF. The CDR3 DNA reads as TGTGCCAGCGGCGGGACTAGTCTTTTCTACGAGCAGTACTTC.

The chain joins TRBV25-1 to TRBJ1-1; TRBD1 matches 7 bases. Germline CDR1 and CDR2: MGHDK and SYGVNS. This CDR3 has 15 residues. The ends lost 3 bases at V and 1 base at J; junction bases unmatched: 5. The CDR3 nucleotides read TGTGCCAGCAGTGATTCAGGGGGATGGAACACTGAAGCTTTCTTT. As protein: CASSDSGGWNTEAFF.

This rearrangement joins TRBV5-4 to TRBJ2-3; TRBD2 matches at 9 bases. V lost 0 bases to trimming and J lost 5 bases; unmatched junction nucleotides: 10. Germline V gene data show CDR1 as SGHNT and CDR2 as YYREEE (reference sequence). This CDR3 comprises 17 residues. CDR3 nucleotide sequence: TGTGCCAGCAGCTTGGGAATGGGGCGGGGGGGCGAAGATACGCAGTATTTT. Translated: CASSLGMGRGGEDTQYF.

This chain's CDR3 is CASSLEQGDEQFF. DNA for the CDR3: TGCGCCAGCAGCTTGGAACAGGGCGATGAGCAGTTCTTC. This chain joins TRBV5-1 and TRBJ2-1; weak D call: TRBD1 (6 bases). Germline-derived CDR1 and CDR2 are SGHRS and YFSETQ. The CDR3 is 13 residues long. V dropped 0 bases and J dropped 8 bases, with 9 bases sitting between them.

The chain links TRBV2 to TRBJ1-2; D call uncertain. The V end was cut by 6 bases, the J end by 8 bases, with 16 bases between. The CDR3 sequence is 13 residues long. Germline V gene data show CDR1 as SNHLY and CDR2 as FYNNEI. DNA of the CDR3: TGTGCCAGCAGGGGTAGAAGCGTAGCCGGCTACACCTTC. Residues: CASRGRSVAGYTF.

V is TRBV25-1 and J is TRBJ2-7, with TRBD1 identical over 8 bases. Unmatched junction bases numbered 7, after V lost 4 bases and J lost 11 bases. Germline V lookup: CDR1 MGHDK, CDR2 SYGVNS. CDR3 length equals 12 residues. Here the CDR3 reads CASSGRDRSKYF. The DNA of the CDR3 is TGTGCCAGCAGTGGCCGGGACAGGTCCAAGTACTTC.

The chain links TRBV7-9 to TRBJ1-2, with D uncertain. The CDR3 has 14 residues. Germline CDR1 and CDR2: SEHNR and FQNEAQ (reference sequence). The germline V and J ends were trimmed by 1 base and 8 bases, with 14 bases remaining between them. The CDR3 DNA follows: TGTGCCAGCAGCTTAGGTTTGAGGGATCGGGGCTACACCTTC. As protein: CASSLGLRDRGYTF.

This clone was detected only once. The V gene is TRBV9, the J gene TRBJ1-1; D is perhaps TRBD1 (6 bases). The CDR3 runs to 16 residues. V was trimmed by 0 bases and J by 5 bases, leaving 17 bases between them. Germline V lookup: CDR1 SGDLS, CDR2 YYNGEE. In DNA form, the CDR3 reads TGTGCCAGCAGCGTAGGAAGGGGGGGCAAATGGACTGAAGCTTTCTTT. The encoded protein is CASSVGRGGKWTEAFF.

The V call is TRBV29-1, the J call TRBJ1-1; D is perhaps TRBD1 (5 bases). V lost 6 bases, J lost 1 base, and 12 bases lay in between. The germline V gene encodes CDR1 SQVTM and CDR2 ANQGSEA. CDR3 length: 13 residues. CDR3 residues: CSVAYTGNTEAFF. CDR3 sequence (DNA): TGCAGCGTGGCTTATACAGGGAACACTGAAGCTTTCTTT.

The CDR3 bases are TGTGCCAGCAGCTTTCTGGCAGGGAACTATGGCTACACCTTC. Amino acids: CASSFLAGNYGYTF. The V and J genes are TRBV5-4 and TRBJ1-2; TRBD1 might be the D (5 bases). Germline-derived CDR1 and CDR2 are SGHNT and YYREEE (reference sequence). The length of the CDR3 is 14 residues. The V end was cut by 2 bases, the J end by 2 bases, with 10 bases between.

This chain links TRBV4-2 with TRBJ2-7; TRBD2 matches 8 bases. Losses at the gene ends were 0 bases for V and 0 bases for J; bases not matched to a gene: 7. Germline V gene lookup returns CDR1 LGHNA and CDR2 YNFKEQ. This CDR3 has 17 residues. CDR3 amino acids: CASSQDLTSAHSYEQYF. CDR3 sequence (DNA): TGTGCCAGCAGCCAAGATCTGACTAGCGCACACTCCTACGAGCAGTACTTC.

V usage is TRBV29-1 and J usage is TRBJ1-3, with D uncertain. Germline loops: CDR1 SQVTM, CDR2 ANQGSEA. V lost 6 bases, J lost 0 bases, and 15 bases lay in between. The CDR3 loop spans 15 amino acids. This CDR3 is CSVWTGIHSGNTIYF. For the CDR3, the DNA is TGCAGCGTCTGGACGGGGATACACTCTGGAAACACCATATATTTT.

The table lists this clone with a count of one. V is TRBV5-8 and J is TRBJ1-6; D uncertain. The germline gives CDR1 SGHTS, CDR2 YDEGEE. Trimming shortened V by 7 bases and J by 11 bases, and 13 bases separated the two germline ends. The CDR3 loop spans 12 amino acids. CDR3 loop: CASAFNPTPLHF. Here the CDR3 DNA reads TGTGCCAGCGCTTTTAATCCAACACCCCTCCACTTT.

The chain joins TRBV19 to TRBJ2-1, with 11 bases that match TRBD2. CDR1 is LNHDA and CDR2 is SQIVND in the germline V gene (reference sequence). J was trimmed by 6 bases and V by 5 bases; bases with no gene match: 9. The CDR3 length is 16 residues. The CDR3 sequence is CASSGQLAGATNEQFF. CDR3 DNA sequence: TGTGCCAGTAGTGGCCAACTAGCGGGAGCAACCAATGAGCAGTTCTTC. Looking up the rest from reference TRBV19 and TRBJ2-1 gives the full variable domain: DGGITQSPKYLFRKEGQNVTLSCEQNLNHDAMYWYRQDPGQGLRLIYYSQIVNDFQKGDIAEGYSVSREKKESFPLTVTSAQKNPTAFYLCASSGQLAGATNEQFFGPGTRLTVL.

The chain carries TRBV9 and TRBJ1-2, with D possibly TRBD1 on 6 matching bases. V was pared by 0 bases and J by 8 bases, with 14 bases between. From germline, CDR1 is SGDLS and CDR2 YYNGEE. This CDR3 spans 14 amino acids. This chain's CDR3 is CASSVVQGGRGYTF. The CDR3 nucleotides are TGTGCCAGCAGCGTAGTACAGGGCGGAAGAGGCTACACCTTC.

The chain links TRBV29-1 to TRBJ2-7, with TRBD1 as a possible D gene (6 bases). Trimming cost V 5 bases and J 4 bases, with 15 bases left between them. This CDR3 comprises 13 residues. Germline assignment: CDR1 SQVTM and CDR2 ANQGSEA. For the CDR3, the DNA is TGCAGCGTTAGGGGTACAGGGTCGTACGAGCAGTACTTC. Translation: CSVRGTGSYEQYF.

This chain joins TRBV29-1 and TRBJ1-1, with D possibly matching TRBD1 (5 bases). The CDR3 is 13 residues long. The germline V gene encodes CDR1 SQVTM and CDR2 ANQGSEA. The V end lost 6 bases, the J end lost 0 bases, and 11 bases lay between the germline ends. The CDR3 protein is CSVGDPVNTEAFF. CDR3 DNA sequence: TGCAGCGTGGGGGATCCGGTGAACACTGAAGCTTTCTTT. Filled out from reference TRBV29-1 and TRBJ1-1, the complete variable domain reads SAVISQKPSRDICQRGTSLTIQCQVDSQVTMMFWYRQQPGQSLTLIATANQGSEATYESGFVIDKFPISRPNLTFSTLTVSNMSPEDSSIYLCSVGDPVNTEAFFGQGTRLTVV.

In the case of this clone: The junction and the germline gene differ at one end; a read error may be behind it. Written as DNA, the CDR3 is TGCGCCAGCAGGGAGTCCTATAGCGCGACTTCACAAGAGACCCAGTACTTC. It is translated as CASRESYSATSQETQYF. V and J are TRBV10-2 and TRBJ2-5, with D maybe TRBD2 (5 bases). The CDR3 loop spans 17 amino acids. The V gene's germline CDR1 is WSHSY and CDR2 SAAADI.

The chain joins TRBV6-5 to TRBJ1-5; the match to TRBD1 covers 8 bases. There are 15 residues in the CDR3. CDR1 and CDR2 (germline): MNHEY, SVGAGI. V lost 5 bases to trimming and J lost 2 bases; unmatched junction nucleotides: 5. DNA for the CDR3: TGTGCCAGCAGTAGCACAGGGGGATGCAATCAGCCCCAGCATTTT. As protein: CASSSTGGCNQPQHF.

The DNA of the CDR3 is TGTGCCATCACGTCGACAGACACAGATACGCAGTATTTT. Residues: CAITSTDTDTQYF. V and J are TRBV10-3 and TRBJ2-3, with D perhaps matching TRBD1 (5 bases). The CDR3 length is 13 residues. In germline, CDR1 is ENHRY, CDR2 SYGVKD. Trimming pared 7 bases from V and 2 bases from J, leaving 10 bases between.

The count of this clone is one. The rearrangement joins TRBV20-1 to TRBJ1-2; D gene unclear. Between the trimmed V and J ends, which lost 1 base and 12 bases, there was a span of 9 bases. The CDR3 covers 10 residues. Germline V gives CDR1 DFQATT, CDR2 SNEGSKA (reference sequence). This CDR3 is CSARVREDTF. The CDR3 nucleotides are TGCAGTGCTAGAGTTAGGGAGGACACCTTC.

The rearrangement links TRBV19 to TRBJ1-1; D remains ambiguous. With 5 bases removed from V and 1 base from J, the gap between germline ends came to 11 bases. The CDR3 is 14 residues long. Germline V gives CDR1 LNHDA, CDR2 SQIVND (reference sequence). The CDR3 bases are TGTGCCAGTAGTCCCCGGACGGGGAACACTGAAGCTTTCTTT. Amino acids: CASSPRTGNTEAFF.